This T cell receptor (beta chain) was documented in a study of blood T cell repertoires in COVID-19. This CDR3 has 13 residues. After removal of 3 bases from V and 3 bases from J, the junction contained 2 bases not matched to a gene. Germline V gene sequence: CDR1 SGHVS, CDR2 FQNEAQ. Study processing details: Amplification of reference gene primers provided the estimated nucleated cell counts. The repertoire was sequenced with immunoSEQ multiplex PCR; TCRdb's copy has only in-frame clones and lacks some. The V and J calls and clone size come from that table; D and trimming were worked out from the DNA. Found here are around 60,000 clones, 88% of them singletons; the top ten hold 3.5% to 4%.

The sample consisted of peripheral blood. The chain employs TRBV7-8 and TRBJ2-7, with 7 nucleotides matching TRBD2. This receptor was taken from a human donor in a cohort sampled during active COVID-19. CDR3 sequence reads: CASSFGGDYEQYF. CDR3 nucleotide sequence: TGTGCCAGCAGCTTTGGGGGGGACTACGAGCAGTACTTC. Full variable domain (remainder filled in from reference TRBV7-8 and TRBJ2-7): GAGVSQSPRYKVAKRGQDVALRCDPISGHVSLFWYQQALGQGPEFLTYFQNEAQLDKSGLPSDRFFAERPEGSVSTLKIQRTQQEDSAVYLCASSFGGDYEQYFGPGTRLTVT.